Listed here are 21 T cell receptor beta chains from one sample, sequenced in a study of blood T cells in healthy people across ages. The second PCR ran roughly 6 to 11 cycles with a sample-barcoded 5' primer and J-beta primers. Via MiXCR, TCRdb re-called the 5' RACE reads, giving one row per CDR3 protein. The sample consists of roughly 2 million distinct CDR3 sequences, about 49% of them appearing once. The sample consisted of blood. These TCRs come from a woman aged 40 to 50 in good health.

CDR3 sequence reads: CASSAPRWASGSFTDTQYF. The CDR3 region has the DNA TGTGCCAGCAGCGCGCCTAGGTGGGCTAGCGGGTCCTTCACAGATACGCAGTATTTT. V and J are TRBV9 and TRBJ2-3, with 8 bases identical to TRBD2. Germline assignment: CDR1 SGDLS and CDR2 YYNGEE. Unmatched junction bases numbered 17, after V lost 3 bases and J lost 2 bases. This CDR3 region has 19 residues.

The rearrangement uses TRBV15 and TRBJ2-5; 8 nucleotides match TRBD1. V shed 4 bases and J 2 bases; nucleotides not matched to a gene: 3. This CDR3 contains 14 residues. CDR1 is LNHNV, CDR2 YYDKDF, per germline (reference sequence). The CDR3 loop is CATSNRGRQETQYF. The DNA of the CDR3 is TGTGCCACCAGCAACAGGGGGAGACAAGAGACCCAGTACTTC.

This clonotype was counted a few times. The V gene is TRBV6-6, the J gene TRBJ1-1; 10 bases agree with TRBD1. Germline V gene sequence: CDR1 MNHNY, CDR2 SVGAGI (reference sequence). The V gene end was trimmed by 2 bases and the J gene end by 4 bases; junction bases not matched to a gene: 1. The CDR3 has 14 residues. The CDR3 here is CASSYGTGVTEAFF. CDR3 nucleotide sequence: TGTGCCAGCAGTTACGGGACAGGGGTCACTGAAGCTTTCTTT.

The chain combines TRBV29-1 with TRBJ1-5; a possible D gene is TRBD1 (5 bases). The CDR3 is 14 amino acids. Looked up from germline, CDR1 is SQVTM and CDR2 is ANQGSEA. Trimming left V 4 bases short and J 0 bases short, with 10 bases between. The CDR3 nucleotides read TGCAGCGTTGTAGCAGGGAATAGCAATCAGCCCCAGCATTTT. Translated: CSVVAGNSNQPQHF.

The chain recombines TRBV15 with TRBJ2-1; the D gene is possibly TRBD2 (6 bases). V lost 1 base to trimming and J lost 8 bases, with 21 bases between them. CDR1 and CDR2 (germline): LNHNV, YYDKDF (reference sequence). CDR3 length: 17 amino acids. CDR3 sequence (DNA): TGTGCCACCAGCAGAGCACCCCCGGGGGTGGGTCTCGATGAGCAGTTCTTC. Its protein product is CATSRAPPGVGLDEQFF.

The chain is built from TRBV4-3 and TRBJ2-1, with 7 bases matching TRBD1. Germline lookup yields CDR1 LGHNA and CDR2 YSLEER. V gave up 1 base and J gave up 8 bases; unmatched junction bases: 8. The CDR3 loop spans 15 amino acids. CDR3 amino acids: CASSQANRGGDEQFF. The CDR3 coding sequence is TGCGCCAGCAGCCAAGCCAACAGGGGTGGCGATGAGCAGTTCTTC.

This chain connects TRBV4-3 to TRBJ1-2; 7 bases are a match to TRBD1. The CDR3 is 15 amino acids. In germline, CDR1 is LGHNA, CDR2 YSLEER. After removal of 4 bases from V and 0 bases from J, the junction contained 5 bases not matched to a gene. CDR3 residues: CASSPSGTANYGYTF. Here the CDR3 DNA reads TGCGCCAGCAGCCCATCGGGGACAGCTAACTATGGCTACACCTTC.

This clonotype came up a few times. This sequence joins TRBV4-1 and TRBJ2-1; TRBD2 might be the D (6 bases). V lost 0 bases, J lost 5 bases, and 11 bases lay in between. This CDR3 has 15 amino acids. Germline V lookup: CDR1 MGHRA, CDR2 YSYEKL. The CDR3 coding sequence is TGCGCCAGCAGCCAAGATTTGACTAGTGACAATGAGCAGTTCTTC. Translation gives CASSQDLTSDNEQFF.

The gene calls are TRBV24-1 and TRBJ2-5; 10 bases align to TRBD2. This CDR3 has 19 amino acids. V gave up 4 bases and J gave up 4 bases; unmatched junction bases: 17. CDR1 KGHDR and CDR2 SFDVKD come from the germline V gene. The CDR3 DNA follows: TGTGCCACCAGTGACCCCCTGGGCAGTAGCGGGGGGCTCGGAGAGACCCAGTACTTC. It encodes CATSDPLGSSGGLGETQYF.

This rearrangement joins TRBV29-1 to TRBJ2-2, with a possible D match to TRBD1 (6 bases). This CDR3 region has 13 residues. V shed 3 bases and J shed 4 bases, with 9 bases lying between them. Germline assignment: CDR1 SQVTM and CDR2 ANQGSEA. The CDR3 here is CSVDHRVTGELFF. The CDR3 DNA reads TGCAGCGTTGATCACAGGGTCACCGGGGAGCTGTTTTTT.

This clonotype has a single count. V is TRBV20-1 and J is TRBJ2-7; TRBD2 aligns across 9 bases. With the DNA end fitting TRBJ2-5 better, the J assignment may be wrong. CDR1 is DFQATT and CDR2 is SNEGSKA in the germline V gene (reference sequence). The CDR3 loop spans 12 amino acids. CDR3 loop: CSAGGGAETQYF. In nucleotides, the CDR3 is TGCAGTGCGGGCGGGGGGGCAGAGACCCAGTACTTC.

This clonotype was counted between two and nine times. V gene TRBV24-1 combines with J gene TRBJ2-1; D unclear. Trimming pared 9 bases from V and 0 bases from J, leaving 14 bases between. Per the germline V gene, CDR1 is KGHDR and CDR2 is SFDVKD. This CDR3 has 15 amino acids. The CDR3, as DNA: TGTGCCACCTCCGGATGGGAAAGCTCCTACAATGAGCAGTTCTTC. Its translation: CATSGWESSYNEQFF.

This clonotype was detected a few times. The rearrangement uses TRBV12-3 or TRBV12-4 and TRBJ2-1; 9 bases fit TRBD1. V trimming: 0 bases; J trimming: 6 bases; junction bases outside the gene matches: 9. This CDR3 is built from 17 residues. CDR3 bases: TGTGCCAGCAGTTTAGCGGGGGGACAGGGACTGCGCAATGAGCAGTTCTTC. It encodes CASSLAGGQGLRNEQFF.

The chain joins TRBV6-5 to TRBJ2-7; 9 nucleotides match TRBD2. V shed 2 bases, J shed 6 bases, and the junction held 5 bases outside the gene matches. Germline loops: CDR1 MNHEY, CDR2 SVGAGI. CDR3 length equals 14 residues. The DNA of the CDR3 is TGTGCCAGCAGTTACCGCCTAGCGGGGTTCGAGCAGTACTTC. Amino acid sequence: CASSYRLAGFEQYF.

The chain combines TRBV10-3 with TRBJ2-7, with D hard to call. This CDR3 contains 14 residues. Germline CDR1 ENHRY, CDR2 SYGVKD. The ends were cut back, 3 bases at V and 2 bases at J, with 11 bases in the middle. The CDR3 loop is CAISDLGKAYEQYF. The DNA for the CDR3 is TGTGCCATCAGTGACCTGGGTAAAGCCTACGAGCAGTACTTC.

This chain uses TRBV5-1 with TRBJ2-5; TRBD1 might be the D (6 bases). V lost 2 bases to trimming and J lost 3 bases, with 11 bases between them. Germline V lookup: CDR1 SGHRS, CDR2 YFSETQ. CDR3 length: 14 residues. CDR3 in amino acids: CASSFRDTKETQYF. The CDR3 region has the DNA TGCGCCAGCAGCTTCCGGGACACCAAAGAGACCCAGTACTTC.

The chain carries TRBV20-1 and TRBJ2-1; D may correspond to TRBD1 or TRBD2 (6 bases each). From germline, CDR1 is DFQATT and CDR2 SNEGSKA (reference sequence). This CDR3 has 15 residues. V lost 6 bases and J lost 0, with 15 bases in between. CDR3: CSAPRGANSYNEQFF. The CDR3 coding sequence is TGCAGTGCCCCTAGGGGGGCCAACTCCTACAATGAGCAGTTCTTC.

This chain connects TRBV29-1 to TRBJ2-7; D could derive from TRBD1 or TRBD2 (6 bases each). CDR1 and CDR2 from the germline V gene are SQVTM and ANQGSEA. The V end was cut by 0 bases, the J end by 2 bases, with 14 bases between. This CDR3 spans 15 amino acids. For the CDR3, the DNA is TGCAGCGTTGAAGATCTCGGGGGCCTTACCTACGAGCAGTACTTC. The encoded protein is CSVEDLGGLTYEQYF.

This chain uses TRBV20-1 with TRBJ1-2; 11 bases are a match to TRBD1. This CDR3 region has 14 residues. Per germline, CDR1 DFQATT and CDR2 SNEGSKA (reference sequence). J was trimmed by 6 bases and V by 3 bases; bases with no gene match: 6. The CDR3 region is CSASAGQGDDGYTF. CDR3 DNA sequence: TGCAGTGCTAGTGCGGGACAGGGGGACGATGGCTACACCTTC.

The sample holds a few counts of this clonotype. J is TRBJ2-3 and V is TRBV7-2, with 10 nucleotides matching TRBD2. The germline gives CDR1 SGHTA, CDR2 FQGNSA. V was clipped by 0 bases and J by 0 bases; unmatched bases: 9. CDR3 size: 19 residues. This CDR3 is CASSLAILAGDISTDTQYF. The CDR3 nucleotides read TGTGCCAGCAGCTTAGCGATCCTAGCGGGGGACATAAGCACAGATACGCAGTATTTT.

This rearrangement joins TRBV9 to TRBJ2-3; D might be TRBD2 (7 bases). Trimming shortened V by 2 bases and J by 6 bases, and 16 bases separated the two germline ends. Germline V gene sequence: CDR1 SGDLS, CDR2 YYNGEE. The length of the CDR3 is 15 residues. The CDR3: CASSVGGTYIDTQYF. CDR3 DNA sequence: TGTGCCAGCAGCGTGGGGGGGACATACATCGATACGCAGTATTTT.